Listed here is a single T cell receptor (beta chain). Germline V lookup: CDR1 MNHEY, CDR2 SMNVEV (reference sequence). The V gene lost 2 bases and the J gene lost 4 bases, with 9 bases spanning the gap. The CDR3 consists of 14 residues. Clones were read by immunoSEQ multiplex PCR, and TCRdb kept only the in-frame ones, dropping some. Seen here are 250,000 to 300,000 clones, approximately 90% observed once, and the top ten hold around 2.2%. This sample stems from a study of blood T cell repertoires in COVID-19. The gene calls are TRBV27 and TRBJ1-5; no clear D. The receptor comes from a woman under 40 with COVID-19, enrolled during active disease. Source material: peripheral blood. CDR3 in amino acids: CASSLGGWNQPQHF. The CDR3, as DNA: TGTGCCAGCAGTTTAGGAGGCTGGAATCAGCCCCAGCATTTT.